The entry below gives a single TCR beta chain sequence along with its context. This clonotype showed up many times. This clone's antigen is unknown. No base quality values were provided; no much bigger clone lies one nucleotide off. The source of the sample is a study of response to subunit inactivated influenza vaccine (dated by TCRdb to the late 2010s). For the study in its entirety: The study used deep quantitative T cell receptor repertoire profiling to track responses to a trivalent subunit inactivated influenza vaccine. Beyond this particular receptor, the publication reports: The authors proposed that each seasonal influenza vaccination may bring in only a limited number of new T cells.

As encoded in the germline V gene, CDR1 is SGHRS while CDR2 is YFSETQ. V is clipped by 5 bases and J by 8 bases, and the sequence between their germline boundaries is 16 bases long. The CDR3 has 14 amino acids, counting the end cysteine and phenylalanine. This entry keeps only the CDR3 DNA: 42 bases, framed from base 1. The library was made by RT-PCR. Sequencing took place on an Illumina HiSeq 2500. In-frame beta chains were kept once TCRdb had trimmed the public reads at Q25 with fastp and called clones with MiXCR. Every entry covers one CDR3 protein and lists the most common genes and DNA from its rows. The sample records hundreds of thousands of distinct CDR3 sequences, about 7.6% of which are singletons. The ten largest clones represent 13% of the sample.

The receptor was isolated from a man aged 45-69 years who received an inactivated influenza vaccine. Donor details come from another sample of the same person, matched by shared clones. The rearranged segments are TRBV5-1 and TRBJ2-2, with TRBD1 perhaps the D gene, on 6 matching bases. The sample here was PBMCs from blood, taken approximately 25 months after vaccination. The CDR3 is CASSYQGSEGELFF. The DNA sequence is TGCGCCAGCAGTTATCAGGGGAGCGAAGGGGAGCTGTTTTTT.